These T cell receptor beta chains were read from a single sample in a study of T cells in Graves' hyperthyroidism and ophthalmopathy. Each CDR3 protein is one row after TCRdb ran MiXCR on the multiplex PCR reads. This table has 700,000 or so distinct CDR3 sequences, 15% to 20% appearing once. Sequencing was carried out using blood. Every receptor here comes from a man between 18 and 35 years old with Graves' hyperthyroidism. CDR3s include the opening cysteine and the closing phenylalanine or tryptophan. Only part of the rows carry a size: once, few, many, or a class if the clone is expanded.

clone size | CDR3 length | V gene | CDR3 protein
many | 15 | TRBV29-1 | CSVATSGRLYYEQFF
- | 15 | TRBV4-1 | CASSQPGQGWSEQFF
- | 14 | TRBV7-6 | CASSLYTDTDTQYF
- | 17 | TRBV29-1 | CSVEELAGGPSYNEQFF
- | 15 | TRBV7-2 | CASGLWGRGETEAFF
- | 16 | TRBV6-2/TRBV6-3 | CASSSRGGMGKTEAFF
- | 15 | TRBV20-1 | CSARYSGRVTGELFF
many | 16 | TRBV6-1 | CASRLTSLEDYNEQFF
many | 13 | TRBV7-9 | CASSLTEGTEAFF
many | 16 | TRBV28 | CASRDRPSQGYTEAFF
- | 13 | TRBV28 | CASSFRTGYEQYF
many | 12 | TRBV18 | CASSLGVQPQHF
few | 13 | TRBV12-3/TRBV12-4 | CASSSRSWHEQYF
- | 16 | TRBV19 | CASSILQGGYGGELFF
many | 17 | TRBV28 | CASRLSGAGTGYNEQFF
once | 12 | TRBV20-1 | CSATVATDTQYF
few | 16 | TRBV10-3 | CAISPTSGSGTDTQYF
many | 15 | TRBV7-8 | CASSSRDSLSDEQYF
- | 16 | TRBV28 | CASAVGGSSGANVLTF
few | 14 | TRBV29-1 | CSVDPGQITDTQYF
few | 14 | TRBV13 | CASRASGEGYEQYF
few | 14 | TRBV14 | CASSLRLLFNEQFF
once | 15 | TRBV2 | CASSARVRRTEKLFF
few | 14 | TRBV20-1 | CSATRDPRTGELFF
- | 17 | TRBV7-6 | CASSLVVGLADSYEQYF
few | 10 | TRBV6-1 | CAVGGDTQYF
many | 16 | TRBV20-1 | CSARLSGRLNTGELFF
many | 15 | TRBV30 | CAWSVEGLRANVLTF
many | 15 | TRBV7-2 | CASSFDRGAQETQYF
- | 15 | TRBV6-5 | CASSYNPGRNYGYTF
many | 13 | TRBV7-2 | CASTFNSYNEQFF
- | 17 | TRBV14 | CASSPQGVQGYSYEQYF
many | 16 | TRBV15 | CATSRDPPGTGETQYF
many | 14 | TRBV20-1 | CSAAPWGSSYEQYF
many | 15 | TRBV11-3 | CASSLLPGQGDTQYF
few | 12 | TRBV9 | CASSVLGDTQYF
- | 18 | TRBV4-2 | CASSQEAQTSGSPYEQYF
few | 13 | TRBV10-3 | CAIRGQGVGELFF
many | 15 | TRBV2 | CASSDHAGPSYEQYF
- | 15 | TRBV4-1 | CASSQGLALSYEQYF
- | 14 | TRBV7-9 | CASSWTSGSGEQYF
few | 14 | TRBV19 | CASTTGTLNTEAFF
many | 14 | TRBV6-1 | CASSEALFADTQYF
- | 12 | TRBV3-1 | CASGHAGETQYF
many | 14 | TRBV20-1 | CSARAARGFSPLHF
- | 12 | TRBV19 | CASSMAGVEQFF
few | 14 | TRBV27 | CASSWTGPRETQYF
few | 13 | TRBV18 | CASSPTGGDEQYF